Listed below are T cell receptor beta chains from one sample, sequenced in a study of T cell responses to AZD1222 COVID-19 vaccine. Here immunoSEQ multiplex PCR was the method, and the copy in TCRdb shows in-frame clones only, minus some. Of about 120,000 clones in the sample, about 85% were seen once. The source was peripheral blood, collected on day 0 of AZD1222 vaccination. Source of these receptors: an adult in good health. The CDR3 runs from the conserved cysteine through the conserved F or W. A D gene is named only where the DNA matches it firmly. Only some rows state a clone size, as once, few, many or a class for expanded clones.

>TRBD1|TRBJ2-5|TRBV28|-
TGTGCCAGCAGTCTCATTGGACAGGGGGCCGGTTTAGAGACCCAGTACTTC
CASSLIGQGAGLETQYF
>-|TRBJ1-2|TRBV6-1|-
TGTGCCAGCAGTGAGTGGAAGCGCTCCAGCTATGGCTACACCTTC
CASSEWKRSSYGYTF
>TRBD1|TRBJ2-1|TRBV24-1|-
TGTGCCACCAGTGACTACCGACAGGGATTACGCTCCTACAATGAGCAGTTCTTC
CATSDYRQGLRSYNEQFF
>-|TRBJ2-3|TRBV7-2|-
TGTGCCAGCACCCGGCGGGTTAGCCCAACCACAGATACGCAGTATTTT
CASTRRVSPTTDTQYF
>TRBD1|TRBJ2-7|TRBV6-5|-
TGTGCCAGCAGCCGGGACAGGGGCGAGCAGTACTTC
CASSRDRGEQYF
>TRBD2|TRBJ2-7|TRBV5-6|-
TGTGCCAGCAGGGTGAGCGGGAGCTCCTACGAGCAGTACTTC
CASRVSGSSYEQYF
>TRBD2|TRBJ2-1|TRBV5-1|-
TGCGCCAGCAGACCCCTTGTAGCGGGGGTTTACAATGAGCAGTTCTTC
CASRPLVAGVYNEQFF
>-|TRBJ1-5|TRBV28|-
TGTGCCAGCAGTTTTCGGCGGACAAACAATCAGCCCCAGCATTTT
CASSFRRTNNQPQHF
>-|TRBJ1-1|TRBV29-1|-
TGCAGCTCTGGGTGGGACATGAACACTGAAGCTTTCTTT
CSSGWDMNTEAFF
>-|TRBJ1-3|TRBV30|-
TGTGCCTGGAGTTCGGCGGTTAAGGGAGGCACCATATATTTT
CAWSSAVKGGTIYF
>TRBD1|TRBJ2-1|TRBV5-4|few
TGTGCCAGCAGCCGAGGGACAGGGAGCCACAATGAGCAGTTCTTC
CASSRGTGSHNEQFF
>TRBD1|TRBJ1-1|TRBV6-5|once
TGTGCCACCAGGCATATGACAGGGTTATACACTGAAGCTTTCTTT
CATRHMTGLYTEAFF
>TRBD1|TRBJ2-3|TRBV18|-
TGTGCCAGCTCACCCCTTACCGGGACAGGGGGAACAGATACGCAGTATTTT
CASSPLTGTGGTDTQYF
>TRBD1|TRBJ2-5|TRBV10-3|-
TGTGCCACTGGGACAGCCCAAGAGACCCAGTACTTC
CATGTAQETQYF
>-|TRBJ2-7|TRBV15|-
TGTGCCACCAGCAGAGATGGGATAGGCTCGGGCTATACCTACGAGCAGTACTTC
CATSRDGIGSGYTYEQYF
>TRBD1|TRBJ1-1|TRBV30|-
TGTGCCTGGAGTAGGGGACAGGGGGTAGTGGCTGAAGCTTTCTTT
CAWSRGQGVVAEAFF
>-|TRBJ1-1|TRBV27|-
TGTGCCAGCAGTCTTCTCTCCGGGGGCCGGACTGAAGCTTTCTTT
CASSLLSGGRTEAFF
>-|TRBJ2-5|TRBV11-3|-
TGTGCCAGCAGCTTAGCGCACCAAGAGACCCAGTACTTC
CASSLAHQETQYF
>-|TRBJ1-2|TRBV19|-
TGTGCCAGTAGTATAACACTTACGGAAGGGAATCGGGCTGGCTACACCTTC
CASSITLTEGNRAGYTF
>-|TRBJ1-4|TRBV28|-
TGTGCCAGCAGTCCCAGTGCAACTAATGAAAAACTGTTTTTT
CASSPSATNEKLFF
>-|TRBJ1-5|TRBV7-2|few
TGTGCCAGCAGCCCACAGGGTTCCAATCAGCCCCAGCATTTT
CASSPQGSNQPQHF
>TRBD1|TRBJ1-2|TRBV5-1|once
TGCGCCAGCAGCGTACAGGGGACAGCTAACTATGGCTACACCTTC
CASSVQGTANYGYTF
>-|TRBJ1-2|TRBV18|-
TGTGCCAGCTCCCCGGACAGCGCGACTGGCTACACCTTC
CASSPDSATGYTF
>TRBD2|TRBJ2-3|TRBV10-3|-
TGTGCCATCAGTGAGTCGTTTAGCGGGACGGATACGCAGTATTTT
CAISESFSGTDTQYF
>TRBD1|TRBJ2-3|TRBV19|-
TGTGCCAGTAGTAGGGACAGGGCCACAGATACGCAGTATTTT
CASSRDRATDTQYF
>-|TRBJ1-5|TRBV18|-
TGTGCCAGCTCACCCTCGGAGGCGAGTCAGCCCCAGCATTTT
CASSPSEASQPQHF
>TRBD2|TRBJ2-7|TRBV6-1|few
TGTGCCAGCAGTGAAGCGCTAGCGGGATCCTACGAGCAGTACTTC
CASSEALAGSYEQYF
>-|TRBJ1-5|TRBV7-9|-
TGTGCCAGCAGCCTTGGGAGTGGTAGCAATCAGCCCCAGCATTTT
CASSLGSGSNQPQHF
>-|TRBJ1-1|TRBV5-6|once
TGTGCCAGCAGCGGCCCGGACCTCGGGAGCACTGAAGCTTTCTTT
CASSGPDLGSTEAFF
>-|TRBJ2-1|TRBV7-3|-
TGTGCCAGCAGCTTAACGTGGAGGGCCTCCTACAATGAGCAGTTCTTC
CASSLTWRASYNEQFF
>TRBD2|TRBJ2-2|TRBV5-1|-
TGCGCCAGCAGCCAGATAGCGGGAGTGGGGACCGGGGAGCTGTTTTTT
CASSQIAGVGTGELFF
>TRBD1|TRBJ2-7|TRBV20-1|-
TGCAGTGCTAGTTCACCGACAGGGTGGGGCTACGAGCAGTACTTC
CSASSPTGWGYEQYF
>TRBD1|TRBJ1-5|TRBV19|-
TGTGCCAGTAAGGACTGGGGGACAGGGGGCAATCAGCCCCAGCATTTT
CASKDWGTGGNQPQHF
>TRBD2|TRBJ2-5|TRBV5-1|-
TGCGCCAGCAGCTTCGGGGGGTTAGCGGAGACCCAGTACTTC
CASSFGGLAETQYF
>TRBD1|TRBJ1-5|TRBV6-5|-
TGTGCCAGCAGTCTTTCAGGACAGGGCAATCAGCCCCAGCATTTT
CASSLSGQGNQPQHF
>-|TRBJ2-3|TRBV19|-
TGTGCCAGTAGTCTTAGGGGGAGGCGTGGAGATACGCAGTATTTT
CASSLRGRRGDTQYF
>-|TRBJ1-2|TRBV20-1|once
TGCAGTGCTAGTGGTGGGGTAGCTTCACTGAACTATGGCTACACCTTC
CSASGGVASLNYGYTF
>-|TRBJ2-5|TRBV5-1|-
TGCGCCAGCAGCTCATCGGGGCGCAAAGAGACCCAGTACTTC
CASSSSGRKETQYF
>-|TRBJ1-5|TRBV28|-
TGTGCCAGCAGTTTATTAAATCAGCCCCAGCATTTT
CASSLLNQPQHF
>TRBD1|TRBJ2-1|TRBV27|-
TGTGCCAGCAGTATCCGGGACAGTCCGGGCAATGAGCAGTTCTTC
CASSIRDSPGNEQFF
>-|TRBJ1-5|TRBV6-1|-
TGTGCCAGCAGTGAAAGTGGCGGGGGCAATCAGCCCCAGCATTTT
CASSESGGGNQPQHF
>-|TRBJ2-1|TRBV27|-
TGTGCCAGCAGCCTTCCTAAAGGGAGCTCCTACAATGAGCAGTTCTTC
CASSLPKGSSYNEQFF
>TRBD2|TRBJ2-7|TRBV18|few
TGTGCCAGCTCACCACATTCCGGGAGGGCTTCCTACGAGCAGTACTTC
CASSPHSGRASYEQYF
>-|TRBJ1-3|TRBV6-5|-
TGTGCCAGCAGCACGGACTGGGCCACTAGAAACACCATATATTTT
CASSTDWATRNTIYF
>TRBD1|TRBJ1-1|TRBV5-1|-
TGCGCCAGCAGCTTGGCTGGGACAGTGAACACTGAAGCTTTCTTT
CASSLAGTVNTEAFF